A single T cell receptor beta chain is shown here with its context. This record comes from a study of blood T cell repertoires in COVID-19. Looking at the study overall: Some COVID-19 samples were acute and others convalescent; all came from the United States, Italy and Spain. Nucleic acid was either cDNA or gDNA, and it came from T cells, B-cell-depleted T cells, or PBMCs.

Trimming took 3 bases from V and 5 from J; bases not matched to a gene: 9. The CDR3 runs 17 residues. Germline V gene data show CDR1 as SGHRS and CDR2 as YFSETQ. Original processing methods: The authors estimated nucleated cell counts from reference gene primer amplification. This table comes from immunoSEQ multiplex PCR, and its TCRdb copy is limited to in-frame clones, with some not included. V and J calls and clone size follow that table, whereas D and trimming were derived from the DNA. The sample consists of approximately 110,000 clones, 70% to 90% of them appearing once. This clonotype originated in a human donor in a cohort sampled during active COVID-19. Input material: peripheral blood. The gene calls are TRBV5-1 and TRBJ2-3; TRBD2 matches at 13 bases. The CDR3 DNA is TGCGCCAGCAGCTCGACTAGCGGGGGGACGGGCGGAGATACGCAGTATTTT. As protein: CASSSTSGGTGGDTQYF.